Listed here are 7 T cell receptor beta chains from one sample, sequenced in a study of cytomegalovirus exposure and HLA in healthy donors. Sequencing used immunoSEQ multiplex PCR; TCRdb keeps in-frame clones, though not all of them. The sample shows about 360,000 clones, roughly 85% of them seen only once. The sequencing input was PBMCs. These receptors originate from a woman between 18 and 29 years old in good health and CMV-seronegative.

The chain has TRBV7-2 and TRBJ2-7; TRBD2 might be the D (6 bases). The CDR3 has 17 residues. V was cut by 10 bases and J by 0 bases, with 25 bases left in between. Per the germline V gene, CDR1 is SGHTA and CDR2 is FQGNSA. The CDR3 nucleotides are TGTGCCACCCCCCCCCGGACTATCGATCACAGCTCCTACGAGCAGTACTTC. This codes for CATPPRTIDHSSYEQYF. Complete variable domain (other parts from reference TRBV7-2 and TRBJ2-7): GAGVSQSPSNKVTEKGKDVELRCDPISGHTALYWYRQSLGQGLEFLIYFQGNSAPDKSGLPSDRFSAERTGGSVSTLTIQRTQQEDSAVYLCATPPRTIDHSSYEQYFGPGTRLTVT.

The gene calls are TRBV6-6 and TRBJ1-1; D might be TRBD1 (5 bases). Germline V gene sequence: CDR1 MNHNY, CDR2 SVGAGI (reference sequence). The CDR3 sequence is 15 residues long. V was shortened by 4 bases and J by 4 bases, with 16 bases between the two germline ends. CDR3 region: CASSSPLSGGTEAFF. The CDR3 DNA sequence: TGTGCCAGCAGTTCCCCATTGAGCGGGGGCACTGAAGCTTTCTTT.

The chain has TRBV29-1 and TRBJ1-2; 10 nucleotides align to TRBD1. J gave up 2 bases and V 5 bases, and 2 bases lay outside the gene matches. The CDR3 runs 13 residues. Germline V gives CDR1 SQVTM, CDR2 ANQGSEA. CDR3 loop: CSVQGQGNYGYTF. The CDR3 DNA is TGCAGCGTTCAGGGACAGGGGAACTATGGCTACACCTTC.

This sequence joins TRBV6-5 and TRBJ2-1; the D is unclear. Germline lookup yields CDR1 MNHEY and CDR2 SVGAGI. The CDR3 runs to 13 residues. Trimming removed 6 bases from V and 4 bases from J, with 10 bases in between. The CDR3 sequence is CASSQQLYNEQFF. CDR3 bases: TGTGCCAGCAGCCAACAGCTTTACAATGAGCAGTTCTTC.

The CDR3 here is CASSLGRENIQYF. The CDR3 bases are TGTGCCAGCAGCTTGGGCAGGGAAAACATTCAGTACTTC. The rearrangement links TRBV5-6 to TRBJ2-4, with D possibly matching TRBD1 (5 bases). There are 13 residues in the CDR3. V was shortened by 0 bases and J by 5 bases, with 6 bases between the two germline ends. Germline V gene data show CDR1 as SGHDT and CDR2 as YYEEEE.

This sequence joins TRBV6-6 and TRBJ2-5; 8 positions agree with TRBD2. The germline V gene encodes CDR1 MNHNY and CDR2 SVGAGI (reference sequence). J lost 5 bases, V lost 6 bases, and 8 bases had no gene match. The CDR3 runs 14 residues. In nucleotides, the CDR3 is TGTGCCAGCAGAACGGGGGGGGCCTGGGAGACCCAGTACTTC. It specifies CASRTGGAWETQYF.

The chain combines TRBV27 with TRBJ2-1, with D hard to call. This CDR3 spans 11 amino acids. V was shortened by 5 bases and J by 7 bases, with 6 bases between the two germline ends. CDR1 and CDR2 from the germline V gene are MNHEY and SMNVEV (reference sequence). DNA of the CDR3: TGTGCCAGCAGTGCGAGGAATGAGCAGTTCTTC. As protein: CASSARNEQFF.